The sequence of this T cell receptor beta chain was determined in a study of blood T cell repertoires in COVID-19. Across the study: Collection of acute and convalescent COVID-19 samples took place in the United States, Italy and Spain. Sample material is recorded as cDNA or gDNA derived from T cells, B-cell-depleted T cells, or PBMCs.

The CDR3 loop spans 11 amino acids. The V end was cut by 6 bases, the J end by 4 bases, with 8 bases between. Germline CDR1 and CDR2: DFQATT and SNEGSKA (reference sequence). This clone was counted once. Authors' analysis steps: Estimates of nucleated cell counts were drawn from the amplification of reference gene primers. Generated by immunoSEQ multiplex PCR, the TCRdb table keeps only in-frame clones and is missing some. V, J and clone size reflect that table, while D and trimming were determined from the DNA. The repertoire holds a few hundred thousand clones, 84% seen once, with about 1.5% in the top ten.

This chain joins TRBV20-1 and TRBJ2-3; D is uncertain. Sequencing was performed on peripheral blood. The origin of this receptor is a woman in her thirties or forties who had recovered from COVID-19. The CDR3 here is CSATVADTQYF. Here the CDR3 DNA reads TGCAGTGCCACCGTAGCAGATACGCAGTATTTT.